The text below deals with one T cell receptor (beta chain). Only one count was recorded for this clonotype. The antigen it recognizes is unknown. The conserved closing phenylalanine or tryptophan is absent in this CDR3, likely reflecting a read error. The data belong to a study of tumor-infiltrating lymphocytes in primary liver carcinoma (TCRdb year 2017). In terms of the full investigation: The five patients, three men and two women aged 30 to 69 years, had hepatocellular carcinoma (four) or combined HCC and intrahepatic cholangiocarcinoma (one). Repertoires from technical replicates were highly reproducible, with mean shared-clone rates about 0.91 and correlation coefficients above 0.98. Across five regions of each liver tumor, along with adjacent normal tissue and blood, the study brought together TCRbeta repertoire sequencing, expression microarrays and whole-exome sequencing. Tumors of the five patients were stage T1-T3 N0M0 with maximum diameters of roughly 4 to 11 cm. Samples yielded roughly 3.65 to 7.5 million productive TCRbeta reads; read depth did not differ significantly between tissue types. A total of 35 or so specimens from 5 patients went through TCRbeta repertoire sequencing, namely 25 tumor regions, 5 adjacent noncancerous liver tissues and 5 peripheral blood samples. The 25 tumor region samples were profiled with Agilent mRNA microarrays so that TCRbeta repertoire diversity could be related to the local molecular phenotype.

Starting from roughly 500 ng total RNA, TCRbeta-specific cDNA was produced by reverse transcription with a constant-region primer and ProtoScript II reverse transcriptase. The TCRbeta libraries were prepared through three rounds of nested multiplex PCR following a slightly modified ARM-PCR procedure. Each of the first two PCR rounds ran for approximately 10 cycles and used multiplex TRBV1-TRBV30 forward primers together with a Cbeta reverse primer. Sample barcodes and Illumina adapters were added in a final 25-cycle PCR with Deep VentR polymerase. Amplicons of 200-500 bp were gel-purified with a QIAquick gel extraction kit before sequencing. TCRbeta amplicons were sequenced on an Illumina HiSeq 2500 with 250-bp paired-end reads. In the authors' own workflow: To recover full CDR3 sequences, reads were quality-trimmed using Trimmomatic v0.33 and paired reads were then merged using FLASH v1.2.11. MiGEC v1.2.1b assigned V, D and J germline segments to the rearranged TCRbeta sequences. VDJtools v1.0.0 computed clonotype statistics and Shannon-Wiener diversity indices. Except for diversity analysis, only the 250 most abundant clonotypes of each sample were used in subsequent analyses to reduce sampling bias. TCRdb took the public reads, trimmed them with fastp at Q25, ran MiXCR for clone calling and kept in-frame beta chains. When rows share a CDR3 protein, they turn into one entry using the most common DNA and genes. Clone size and V and J calls follow TCRdb, not the original study. This sample lists approximately 120,000 distinct CDR3 sequences; 55% to 75% were detected once. About 8% of the sample goes to the ten largest clones.

14 amino acids form the CDR3, both terminal residues included. Only the CDR3 region is kept as DNA, spanning 42 bases read in frame from base 1. CDR1 SGHRS and CDR2 YFSETQ were looked up in the germline V gene. Total RNA and DNA were co-extracted without cell sorting from roughly 20-30 mg of bulk tissue using the AllPrep DNA/RNA mini kit. Between November 2015 and March 2016, about five patients in China with histopathologically diagnosed primary liver carcinoma had surgical resection. Chronic HBV infection was present in the patients, and the patients were treatment-naive at sampling. Five spatially separated regions were sampled from each tumor: the superior, inferior, left-lateral and right-lateral poles, plus the tumor centre. More than 80% viable tumor cells were found by histology in every tumor sample. Pieces of fresh tumor and adjacent tissue were cut in half, with one half kept in RNAlater at -80 degrees C and the other half sent for histology.

Study-wide conclusions, independent of this receptor: Consistent with antigen-driven expansion, pairs of tumor regions showed higher repertoire overlap (mean roughly 35%) than either tumor-adjacent pairs (about 17%) or tumor-blood pairs (around 15%). Because only the TCR beta chain was sequenced and unpaired alpha chains were not captured, true repertoire diversity is likely underestimated. Since the samples were bulk and unsorted, there was no way to compare CD4+ and CD8+ T cell repertoires. Only about 7-24% of top clones were present in all five regions of a tumor, suggesting spatial heterogeneity of tumor-infiltrating T cells. A significantly larger repertoire fraction was made up by the top 250 clones in tumors than in blood (p = 0.039). The study included only five patients, and the authors note findings should be validated in a larger study.

The chain is made from TRBV5-1 and TRBJ2-6; too little of a D gene remains to name it. Sequencing used liver tumor tissue from sampling region 3. Taken with the paper, the label for cell subset or site translates to: tumor region T3, left-lateral pole. The TCR sequence derives from a woman aged 55-75 years with primary liver carcinoma and hepatitis B virus infection. In nucleotide form, the sequence is TGCGCCAACAGCCGGATCTCTGGGGCCAACGTCCTGACTTCC. Its translation reads: CANSRISGANVLTS.